Detailed here is one T cell receptor (beta chain). This entry is derived from a study of technical replicates of blood from a handful of donors. Generated by immunoSEQ multiplex PCR, the TCRdb table keeps only in-frame clones and is missing some. The sample contains about 68,000 clones, 95% to 97% of which appear only once. The germline V gene has CDR1 MNHEY and CDR2 SMNVEV (reference sequence). V lost 3 bases, J lost 2 bases, and 17 bases lay in between. The CDR3 is 16 amino acids. This TCR was sampled from a human donor in good health. The chain uses TRBV27 and TRBJ2-7; a possible D gene is TRBD2 (5 bases). The sequencing sample was made of T cells isolated from PBMCs. The CDR3 bases are TGTGCCAGCAGTTTGAGCGGAGACGGATTTACCTACGAGCAGTACTTC. Encoded protein: CASSLSGDGFTYEQYF.